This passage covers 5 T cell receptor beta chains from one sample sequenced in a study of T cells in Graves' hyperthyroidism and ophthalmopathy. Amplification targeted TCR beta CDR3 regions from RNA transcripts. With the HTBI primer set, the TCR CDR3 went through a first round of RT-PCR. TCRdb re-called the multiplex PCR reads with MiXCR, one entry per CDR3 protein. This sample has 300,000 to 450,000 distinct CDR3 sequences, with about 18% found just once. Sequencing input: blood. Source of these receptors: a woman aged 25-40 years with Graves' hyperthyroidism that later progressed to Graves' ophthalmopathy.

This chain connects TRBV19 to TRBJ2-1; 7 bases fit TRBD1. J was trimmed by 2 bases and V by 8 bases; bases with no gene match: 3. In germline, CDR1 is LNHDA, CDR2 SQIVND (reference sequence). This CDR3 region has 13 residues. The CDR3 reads CASAGTAYNEQFF. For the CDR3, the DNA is TGTGCCAGTGCCGGGACAGCCTACAATGAGCAGTTCTTC.

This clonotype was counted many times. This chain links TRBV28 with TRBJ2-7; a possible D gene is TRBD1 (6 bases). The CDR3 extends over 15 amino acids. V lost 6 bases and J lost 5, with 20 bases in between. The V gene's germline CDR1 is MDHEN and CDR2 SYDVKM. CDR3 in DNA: TGTGCCAGCAGACGCAACAGGGTGATGTATGACGAGCAGTACTTC. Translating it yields CASRRNRVMYDEQYF.

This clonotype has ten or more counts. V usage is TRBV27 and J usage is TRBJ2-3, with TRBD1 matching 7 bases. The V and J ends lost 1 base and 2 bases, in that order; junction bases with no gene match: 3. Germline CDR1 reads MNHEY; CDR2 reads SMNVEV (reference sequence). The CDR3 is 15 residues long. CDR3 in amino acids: CASSLWGTATDTQYF. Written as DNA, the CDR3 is TGTGCCAGCAGTTTATGGGGGACAGCCACAGATACGCAGTATTTT.

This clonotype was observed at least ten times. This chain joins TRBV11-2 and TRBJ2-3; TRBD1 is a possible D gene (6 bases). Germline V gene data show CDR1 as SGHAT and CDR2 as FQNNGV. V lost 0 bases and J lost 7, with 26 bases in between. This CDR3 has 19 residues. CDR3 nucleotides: TGTGCCAGCAGCTTAGACGGGGCTGGGGGCCAGTTTGCAATGTATACGCAGTATTTT. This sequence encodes CASSLDGAGGQFAMYTQYF.

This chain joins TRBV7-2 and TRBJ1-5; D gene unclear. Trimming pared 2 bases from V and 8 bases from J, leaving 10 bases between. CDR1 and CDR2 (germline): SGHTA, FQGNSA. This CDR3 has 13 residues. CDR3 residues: CASSLTPIEPQHF. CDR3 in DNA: TGTGCCAGCAGCTTAACTCCGATTGAGCCCCAGCATTTT.